This T cell receptor (beta chain) was sequenced during a study of beta chain features in type 1 diabetes. Study findings and constraints: Within each of all four CD4+ subsets, Type 1 diabetes patients had TCRB CDR3s that were moderately but significantly shorter.

A note on this clone: Its antigen is undetermined.

Trimming removed 5 bases from V and 4 bases from J, with 8 bases in between. This CDR3 contains 12 residues. Germline values: CDR1 SGHAT, CDR2 FQNNGV. Expressed TCRB transcripts were sequenced, since all the RNA that had been isolated was reverse transcribed. TCRdb keeps only in-frame clones here, not all; method: immunoSEQ multiplex PCR. The table has more than 550,000 clones, about 14% seen once. The source material was naive CD4+ T cells from blood. This clonotype was sampled from a man aged 18 to 30 with type 1 diabetes. The chain links TRBV11-2 to TRBJ1-1; D call uncertain. DNA of the CDR3: TGTGCCAGCAGCCCGCGGTCCACTGAAGCTTTCTTT. Translation: CASSPRSTEAFF.